The source of this TCR beta chain is a study of CD8 T cells in Susac syndrome. CD8+ and CD4+ T cells from blood underwent TCR beta sequencing. TEMRA cells were FACS-enriched, with CD8+ and CD4+ T cells isolated negatively. Reverse transcription of roughly 0.5 to 1 ug RNA was carried out with random hexamers. An immunoSEQ multiplex PCR generated amplified TCR beta CDR3 products spanning 54 Vbeta and 13 Jbeta. A single record per CDR3 protein comes from TCRdb applying MiXCR to the immunoSEQ multiplex PCR reads. The repertoire holds under 200,000 distinct CDR3 sequences, with over 85% as singletons. The CDR3 sequence is 14 residues long. Study outcomes and limitations: It was acknowledged in the study that the number of individuals who were included in its TCR sequencing and HLA analysis was relatively small.

This clonotype is a singleton in its sample. The antigen remains unidentified. The gene calls are TRBV21-1 and TRBJ2-5; TRBD2, the table's D call, was not compared with the DNA. TRBV21-1 is shown as a pseudogene. This clonotype originated in a human donor in good health. Source material: CD4+ T cells from PBMCs. As DNA, the CDR3 is TGTGCCAGCAGCAAAGGGCGGACTGAAGAGACCCAGTACTTC. Encoded protein: CASSKGRTEETQYF.